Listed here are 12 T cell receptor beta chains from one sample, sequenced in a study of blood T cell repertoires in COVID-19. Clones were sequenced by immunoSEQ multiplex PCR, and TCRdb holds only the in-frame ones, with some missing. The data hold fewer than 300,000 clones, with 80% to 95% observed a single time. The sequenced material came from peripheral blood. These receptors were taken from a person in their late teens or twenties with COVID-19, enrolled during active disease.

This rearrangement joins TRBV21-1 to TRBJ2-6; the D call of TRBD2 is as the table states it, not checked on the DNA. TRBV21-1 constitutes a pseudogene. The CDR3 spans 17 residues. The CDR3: CASNNGGEGECPNVLTF. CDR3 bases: TGTGCCAGCAACAACGGGGGGGAGGGGGAATGCCCCAACGTCCTGACTTTC.

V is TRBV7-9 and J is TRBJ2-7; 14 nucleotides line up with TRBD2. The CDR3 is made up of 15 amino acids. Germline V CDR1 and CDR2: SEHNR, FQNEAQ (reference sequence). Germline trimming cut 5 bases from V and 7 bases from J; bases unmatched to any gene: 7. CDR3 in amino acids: CASSQGLAGGREQYF. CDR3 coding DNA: TGTGCCAGCAGCCAAGGACTAGCGGGAGGTCGGGAGCAGTACTTC.

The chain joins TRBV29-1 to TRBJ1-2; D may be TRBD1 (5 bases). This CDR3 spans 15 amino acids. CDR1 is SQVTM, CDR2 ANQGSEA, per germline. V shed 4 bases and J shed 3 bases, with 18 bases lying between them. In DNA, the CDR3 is TGCAGCGTTGGAGGCAGGGCCGCTTCTTACTATGGCTACACCTTC. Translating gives CSVGGRAASYYGYTF.

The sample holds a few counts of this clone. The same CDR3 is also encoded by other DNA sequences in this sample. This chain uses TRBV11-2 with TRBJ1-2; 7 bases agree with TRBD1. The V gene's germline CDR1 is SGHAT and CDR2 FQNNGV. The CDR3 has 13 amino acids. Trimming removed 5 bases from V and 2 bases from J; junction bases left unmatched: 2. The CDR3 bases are TGTGCCAGCAGCCCGACAGGGAACTATGGCTACACCTTC. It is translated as CASSPTGNYGYTF.

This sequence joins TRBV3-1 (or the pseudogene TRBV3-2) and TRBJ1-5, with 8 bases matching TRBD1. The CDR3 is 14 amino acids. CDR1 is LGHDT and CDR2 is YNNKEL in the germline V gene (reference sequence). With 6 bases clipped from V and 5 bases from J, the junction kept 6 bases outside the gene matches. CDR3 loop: CASSPDRDHQPQHF. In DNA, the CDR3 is TGTGCCAGCAGTCCGGACAGGGACCATCAGCCCCAGCATTTT.

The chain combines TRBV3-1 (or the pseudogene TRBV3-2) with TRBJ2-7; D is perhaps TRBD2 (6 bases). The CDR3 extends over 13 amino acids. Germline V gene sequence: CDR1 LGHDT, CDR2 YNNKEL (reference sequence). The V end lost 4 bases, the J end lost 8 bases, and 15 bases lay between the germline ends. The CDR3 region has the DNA TGTGCCAGCAGCCCAGAGCGGAGGGGCAAGCAGTACTTC. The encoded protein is CASSPERRGKQYF.

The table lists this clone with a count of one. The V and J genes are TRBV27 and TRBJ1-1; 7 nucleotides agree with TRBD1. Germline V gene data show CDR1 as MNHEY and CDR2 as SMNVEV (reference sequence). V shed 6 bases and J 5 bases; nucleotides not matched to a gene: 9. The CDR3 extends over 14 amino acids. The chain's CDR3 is CASSQGGRRTEAFF. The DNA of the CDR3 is TGTGCCAGCAGCCAGGGGGGCCGGAGAACTGAAGCTTTCTTT.

CDR3 loop: CATSEATGNYGYTF. CDR3 nucleotide sequence: TGTGCCACCAGTGAAGCGACAGGGAACTATGGCTACACCTTC. This chain connects TRBV24-1 to TRBJ1-2, with 7 bases matching TRBD1. Germline-derived CDR1 and CDR2 are KGHDR and SFDVKD. The CDR3 covers 14 residues. V gave up 4 bases and J gave up 2 bases; unmatched junction bases: 3.

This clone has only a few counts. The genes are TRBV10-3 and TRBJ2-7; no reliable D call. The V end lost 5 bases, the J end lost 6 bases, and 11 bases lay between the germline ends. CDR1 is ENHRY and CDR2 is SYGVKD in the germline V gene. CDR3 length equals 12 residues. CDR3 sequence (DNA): TGTGCCATCAGTCGAGAGTTCGGCGAGCAGTACTTC. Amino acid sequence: CAISREFGEQYF.

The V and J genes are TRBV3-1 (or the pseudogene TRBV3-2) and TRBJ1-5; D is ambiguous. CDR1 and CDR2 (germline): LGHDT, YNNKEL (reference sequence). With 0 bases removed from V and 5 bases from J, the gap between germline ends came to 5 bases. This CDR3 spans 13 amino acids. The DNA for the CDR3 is TGTGCCAGCAGCCAAGATCGAGATCAGCCCCAGCATTTT. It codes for CASSQDRDQPQHF.

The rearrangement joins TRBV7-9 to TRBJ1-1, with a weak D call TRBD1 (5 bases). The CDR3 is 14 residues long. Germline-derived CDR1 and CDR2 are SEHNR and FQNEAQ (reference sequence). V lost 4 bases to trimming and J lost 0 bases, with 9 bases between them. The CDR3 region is CASSSQQVNTEAFF. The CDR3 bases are TGTGCCAGCAGCTCCCAACAGGTGAACACTGAAGCTTTCTTT.

CDR3 in DNA: TGTGCCAGCAGTTCCCAGGGACAGGTCGATGGCTACACCTTC. This sequence encodes CASSSQGQVDGYTF. The J gene is TRBJ1-2, the V gene TRBV6-5, with TRBD1 identical over 8 bases. The CDR3 length is 14 residues. J lost 6 bases, V lost 4 bases, and 7 bases had no gene match. The V gene's germline CDR1 is MNHEY and CDR2 SVGAGI.